One sample yielded the 3 T cell receptor beta chains listed below, sequenced in a study of blood T cell repertoires in COVID-19. This table comes from immunoSEQ multiplex PCR, and its TCRdb copy is limited to in-frame clones, with some not included. The profile shows around 140,000 clones, approximately 84% of them singletons. Material: PBMCs or T cells enriched from blood (not recorded which). Receptors were obtained from a woman between 50 and 59 years old with acute COVID-19.

J is TRBJ1-4 and V is TRBV5-1, with 10 nucleotides matching TRBD1. Germline assignment: CDR1 SGHRS and CDR2 YFSETQ. The CDR3 contains 16 residues. Trimming at V came to 0 bases and at J to 8 bases, leaving 7 bases not matched to a gene. The CDR3 sequence is CASSLAVGQGDEKLFF. The CDR3 DNA reads TGCGCCAGCAGCTTGGCCGTCGGACAGGGGGACGAAAAACTGTTTTTT.

The V call is TRBV19, the J call TRBJ1-5; 11 bases match TRBD1. The CDR3 runs 15 residues. The ends lost 4 bases at V and 4 bases at J; junction bases unmatched: 3. Germline V gene lookup returns CDR1 LNHDA and CDR2 SQIVND (reference sequence). DNA for the CDR3: TGTGCCAGTAGTACGGACAGGGGGCGAAATCAGCCCCAGCATTTT. This translates into CASSTDRGRNQPQHF.

The chain couples TRBV12-3 or TRBV12-4 to TRBJ1-2, with a weak D call TRBD1 (5 bases). The CDR3 is 11 amino acids. Trimming shortened V by 6 bases and J by 6 bases, and 8 bases separated the two germline ends. CDR3 nucleotides: TGTGCCAGCAGCGAACAGGATGGCTACACCTTC. Protein: CASSEQDGYTF.